This TCR beta chain stems from a study of long-term antiretroviral therapy in people with HIV. Survey-level immunoSEQ v3.0 assays were run. Data came from immunoSEQ multiplex PCR; TCRdb stores just in-frame clones and leaves some out. The sample yields under 30,000 clones, more than 70% seen once. Trimming cost V 5 bases and J 2 bases, with 21 bases left between them. CDR1 is SGHVS and CDR2 is FQNEAQ in the germline V gene. CDR3 size: 17 residues. Sequences were derived from unsorted PBMCs, sampled 3 years after starting antiretroviral therapy. The rearrangement links TRBV7-8 to TRBJ1-2; D not certain. The TCR comes from a man younger than 30 with HIV. CDR3 residues: CASSTGPVGVQNYGYTF. The CDR3 bases are TGTGCCAGCAGCACTGGCCCAGTCGGGGTCCAAAACTATGGCTACACCTTC.